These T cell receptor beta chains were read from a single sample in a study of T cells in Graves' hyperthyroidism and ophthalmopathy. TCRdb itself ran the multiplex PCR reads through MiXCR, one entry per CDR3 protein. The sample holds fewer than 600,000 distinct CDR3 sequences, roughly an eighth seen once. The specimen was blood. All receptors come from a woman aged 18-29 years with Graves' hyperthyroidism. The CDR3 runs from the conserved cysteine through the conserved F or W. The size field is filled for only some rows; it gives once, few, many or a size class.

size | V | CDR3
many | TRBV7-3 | CASSPRSGGRDEQFF
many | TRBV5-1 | CASKRTGGMEEQFF
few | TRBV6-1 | CASSEPPGPDEQYF
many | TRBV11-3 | CASSLGLAGVNDEQFF
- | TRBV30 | CAWSLTRTSGHYNEQFF
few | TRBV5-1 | CASSFPTSGATDTQYF
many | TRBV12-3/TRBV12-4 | CASSLGTLTGELFF
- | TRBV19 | CASSRTGGRDTQYF
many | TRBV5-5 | CASESEGYYEQYF
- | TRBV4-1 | CASSQDRNSYNEQFF
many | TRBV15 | CATSRDYSLSSYNSPLHF
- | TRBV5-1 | CASSLVETRGNNEQFF
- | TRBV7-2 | CASTTSGLDTQYF
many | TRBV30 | CAWMRGISGELFF
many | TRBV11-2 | CASSPGSGSPLHF
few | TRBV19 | CASTAGGGNTEAFF
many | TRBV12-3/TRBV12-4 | CASSAGTGMDTEAFF
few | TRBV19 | CASSIVEREPWNEQFF
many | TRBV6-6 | CASSYSKWTSNTEAFF
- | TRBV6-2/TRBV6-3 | CASTESRGMGNQPQHF
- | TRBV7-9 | CASSLGGRSTEAFF
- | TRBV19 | CASRGTPSNEQFF
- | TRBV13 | CASSPTGLGGREPYNEQFF
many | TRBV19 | CASRTETGELFF
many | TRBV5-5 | CASSLRADTEAFF
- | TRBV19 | CASTDRVEKLFF
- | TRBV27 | CASSWIAGRDEQFF
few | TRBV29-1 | CSVGLPGYTF
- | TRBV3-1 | CASSQGRQAEREQFF
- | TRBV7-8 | CASSLPALGTDTQYF
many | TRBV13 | CASSHRTGLNDETQYF
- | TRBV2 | CASTLKPGLAF
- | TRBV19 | CASSPRQGARYGYTF
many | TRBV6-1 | CASSEFGRRNIQYF
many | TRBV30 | CAWSVNGGDTQYF
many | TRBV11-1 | CASSGQGHGEKLFF
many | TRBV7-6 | CASSPRDRGPPSYNEQFF
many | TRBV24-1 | CATSGLRDREFGEQFF
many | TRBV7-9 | CASSLSRTGGPDTQYF
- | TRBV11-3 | CASSPPPGRASSYEQYF
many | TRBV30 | CAWSRDYNEQFF